A selection of T cell receptor beta chains follows, all from one sample in a study of blood T cell repertoires in COVID-19. Method: immunoSEQ multiplex PCR; TCRdb's copy keeps in-frame clones and lacks some. This table has about 220,000 clones, 70% to 90% appearing once. The specimen was PBMCs or T cells enriched from blood (not recorded which). These receptors all stem from a woman between 35 and 50 years old with acute COVID-19. Both conserved end residues are part of each CDR3. D genes are given only for firm matches. Rows may omit the clone size; those that give it use once, few, many or a size class.

V gene	D gene	J gene	clone size	CDR3 protein	CDR3 DNA
TRBV5-1	-	TRBJ1-1	-	CASSLQGANTEAFF	TGCGCCAGCAGCTTACAAGGGGCCAACACTGAAGCTTTCTTT
TRBV24-1	-	TRBJ1-4	-	CATSDHPRQGSNEKLFF	TGTGCCACCAGTGACCACCCTCGTCAGGGGTCTAATGAAAAACTGTTTTTT
TRBV19	TRBD1	TRBJ1-1	-	CASSSPFPIGTVNTEAFF	TGTGCCAGTAGTTCCCCATTCCCGATAGGGACAGTGAACACTGAAGCTTTCTTT
TRBV9	-	TRBJ2-2	-	CASSVERRETGELFF	TGTGCCAGCAGCGTAGAGCGAAGGGAGACCGGGGAGCTGTTTTTT
TRBV7-9	-	TRBJ2-2	-	CASSLDPGSGELFF	TGTGCCAGCAGCTTAGATCCAGGGTCCGGGGAGCTGTTTTTT
TRBV7-7	TRBD2	TRBJ2-1	-	CASSFGSGRASYNEQFF	TGTGCTAGCAGCTTCGGTAGCGGGAGGGCGTCCTACAATGAGCAGTTCTTC
TRBV7-2	TRBD1	TRBJ2-5	-	CASSSPRLQGANQETQYF	TGTGCCAGCAGCTCGCCAAGGTTACAGGGGGCCAACCAAGAGACCCAGTACTTC
TRBV29-1	-	TRBJ2-2	-	CSVEGLGRTGELFF	TGCAGCGTTGAAGGGTTGGGGCGAACCGGGGAGCTGTTTTTT
TRBV4-3	TRBD1	TRBJ2-1	-	CASSHTPGQGGNEQFF	TGCGCCAGCAGCCATACCCCGGGACAGGGAGGCAATGAGCAGTTCTTC
TRBV7-6	TRBD2	TRBJ2-3	-	CASSVLAGGQDTQYF	TGTGCCAGCAGCGTACTAGCGGGGGGGCAGGATACGCAGTATTTT
TRBV10-3	TRBD2	TRBJ2-3	-	CAISSGTSGTDTQYF	TGTGCCATCAGCTCCGGGACTAGCGGCACAGATACGCAGTATTTT
TRBV9	TRBD1	TRBJ1-6	-	CASSVALNPGTARSSYNSPLHF	TGTGCCAGCAGCGTAGCTCTAAACCCAGGGACAGCAAGGAGCTCCTATAATTCACCCCTCCACTTT
TRBV9	TRBD2	TRBJ2-5	-	CASSPSTSGLGETQYF	TGTGCCAGCAGCCCTTCCACTAGCGGCCTCGGAGAGACCCAGTACTTC
TRBV27	-	TRBJ2-2	-	CASRRGNTGELFF	TGTGCCAGCCGCAGGGGGAACACCGGGGAGCTGTTTTTT
TRBV19	TRBD1	TRBJ1-2	-	CASTGENYGYTF	TGTGCCTCAACAGGGGAGAACTATGGCTACACCTTC
TRBV27	TRBD1	TRBJ1-1	-	CASSPGAGGTEAFF	TGTGCCAGCAGTCCGGGGGCAGGGGGCACTGAAGCTTTCTTT
TRBV19	-	TRBJ2-3	-	CASTTTGTDTQYF	TGTGCCAGTACCACGACCGGGACAGATACGCAGTATTTT
TRBV2	TRBD1	TRBJ2-7	-	CASRVGQASYEQYF	TGTGCCAGCAGGGTGGGACAGGCCTCCTACGAGCAGTACTTC
TRBV18	-	TRBJ1-6	few	CASSRDSSYNSPLHF	TGTGCCAGCTCACGAGATAGCTCCTATAATTCACCCCTCCACTTT
TRBV21-1	-	TRBJ2-1	-	CASSKDGVRSRYEQFF	TGTGCCAGCAGCAAAGACGGCGTTCGGAGTAGGTATGAGCAGTTCTTC
TRBV15	-	TRBJ2-1	-	CATSSSGNLQFF	TGTGCCACCAGCAGCAGCGGCAACCTGCAGTTCTTC
TRBV7-2	-	TRBJ1-3	-	CASSLIPGSGTGNTIYF	TGTGCCAGCAGCCTAATCCCCGGAAGCGGGACAGGAAACACCATATATTTT
TRBV19	-	TRBJ2-3	once	CASSIFGNTDTQYF	TGTGCCAGTAGTATTTTTGGCAACACAGATACGCAGTATTTT
TRBV2	TRBD2	TRBJ2-1	once	CASTPGLVDNEQFF	TGTGCCAGCACCCCGGGACTAGTTGACAATGAGCAGTTCTTC
TRBV6-2/TRBV6-3	-	TRBJ2-1	-	CASSTQGNNEQFF	TGTGCCAGCAGTACCCAGGGGAACAATGAGCAGTTCTTC
TRBV19	-	TRBJ1-4	-	CASSDLTGLSEKLFF	TGTGCCAGTAGCGACCTTACGGGGTTATCTGAAAAACTGTTTTTT
TRBV3-1/TRBV3-2	-	TRBJ1-5	-	CASSLGTHSNQPQHF	TGTGCCAGCAGTCTCGGGACACATAGCAATCAGCCCCAGCATTTT
TRBV11-3	-	TRBJ2-5	-	CASSATGYQETQYF	TGTGCCAGCAGCGCTACAGGGTACCAAGAGACCCAGTACTTC
TRBV3-1/TRBV3-2	TRBD1	TRBJ2-6	few	CASSQDYRGEVLRANVLTF	TGTGCCAGCAGCCAAGATTACAGGGGTGAAGTATTACGGGCCAACGTCCTGACTTTC
TRBV7-9	-	TRBJ1-5	-	CASSSGGGQPQHF	TGTGCCAGCAGCTCCGGGGGGGGTCAGCCCCAGCATTTT
TRBV5-1	TRBD1	TRBJ1-1	-	CASSSTYNRGNTEAFF	TGCGCCAGCAGCTCCACATACAACAGGGGGAACACTGAAGCTTTCTTT
TRBV5-8	TRBD2	TRBJ2-3	-	CASSLDGSGGTDTQYF	TGTGCCAGCAGCTTGGATGGTAGCGGGGGCACAGATACGCAGTATTTT
TRBV5-1	TRBD1	TRBJ1-2	many	CASSLEGQGVYGYTF	TGCGCCAGCAGCTTGGAGGGACAGGGGGTCTATGGCTACACCTTC
TRBV6-5	-	TRBJ1-5	-	CASSYSGQGNQPQHF	TGTGCCAGCAGTTACTCAGGGCAGGGAAATCAGCCCCAGCATTTT
TRBV9	-	TRBJ2-5	-	CASSDPGGRGETQYF	TGTGCCAGCAGCGACCCGGGGGGCCGCGGGGAGACCCAGTACTTC
TRBV10-2	-	TRBJ2-1	once	CASREAQGWNEQFF	TGCGCCAGCAGGGAGGCTCAGGGGTGGAATGAGCAGTTCTTC
TRBV5-1	-	TRBJ2-3	-	CASSSPAGDTQYF	TGCGCCAGCAGCTCGCCGGCCGGGGATACGCAGTATTTT
TRBV5-8	-	TRBJ1-1	-	CASSPRWQGMNTEAFF	TGTGCCAGCAGCCCCCGATGGCAGGGTATGAACACTGAAGCTTTCTTT
TRBV7-9	-	TRBJ1-1	-	CASSLQGNEAFF	TGTGCCAGCAGCTTACAGGGGAATGAAGCTTTCTTT
TRBV7-9	TRBD1	TRBJ1-6	once	CASSEQGAGNSPLHF	TGTGCCAGCAGCGAGCAGGGGGCAGGAAATTCACCCCTCCACTTT
TRBV2	TRBD1	TRBJ1-1	-	CASGQGWTEAFF	TGTGCCAGCGGACAGGGCTGGACTGAAGCTTTCTTT
TRBV4-3	TRBD1	TRBJ1-6	-	CASSRGPSKTGAGNSPLHF	TGCGCCAGCAGCCGGGGCCCATCCAAGACAGGGGCCGGTAATTCACCCCTCCACTTT
TRBV5-4	-	TRBJ1-2	-	CASSQDHRAPSYGYTF	TGTGCCAGCAGCCAAGACCACAGGGCCCCCTCCTATGGCTACACCTTC
TRBV9	-	TRBJ1-6	-	CASSVEGRDSPLHF	TGTGCCAGCAGCGTAGAGGGGAGGGATTCACCCCTCCACTTT
TRBV7-9	TRBD2	TRBJ2-5	-	CASSLGGLAGLQETQYF	TGTGCCAGCAGCTTGGGGGGATTAGCGGGCCTACAAGAGACCCAGTACTTC
TRBV5-5	-	TRBJ1-5	-	CASSLEQGFSVYQPQHF	TGTGCCAGCAGCTTGGAGCAGGGGTTCTCGGTCTATCAGCCCCAGCATTTT
TRBV24-1	TRBD2	TRBJ2-3	-	CATMAGARDTQYF	TGTGCCACCATGGCGGGAGCTCGGGATACGCAGTATTTT
TRBV5-1	-	TRBJ1-1	-	CASSLTGREAFF	TGCGCCAGCAGCTTGACAGGCCGTGAAGCTTTCTTT
TRBV19	TRBD1	TRBJ1-2	-	CASTPLVGREGAVYGYTF	TGTGCCAGTACCCCGCTAGTGGGACGGGAGGGGGCGGTCTATGGCTACACCTTC
TRBV5-1	TRBD1	TRBJ2-3	-	CASSSTGQGRTDTQYF	TGCGCCAGCAGCTCCACTGGACAGGGTCGGACAGATACGCAGTATTTT
TRBV5-1	-	TRBJ1-4	-	CASSLSTGDNEKLFF	TGCGCCAGCAGCTTGAGTACCGGGGATAATGAAAAACTGTTTTTT
TRBV5-5	TRBD1	TRBJ1-5	-	CASSLEWDSGGNQPQHF	TGTGCCAGCAGCTTGGAATGGGACAGCGGCGGCAATCAGCCCCAGCATTTT
TRBV7-6	-	TRBJ2-1	-	CASSLDLVAYNEQFF	TGTGCCAGCAGCTTAGATCTAGTCGCCTACAATGAGCAGTTCTTC
TRBV10-1	-	TRBJ1-1	-	CASSPNRGGTEAFF	TGCGCCAGCTCCCCGAACAGAGGGGGCACTGAAGCTTTCTTT
TRBV7-2	-	TRBJ1-1	-	CASSFRLAGLNTEAFF	TGTGCCAGCAGCTTTCGTTTGGCAGGGTTGAACACTGAAGCTTTCTTT
TRBV7-9	-	TRBJ1-1	once	CASDWTNTEAFF	TGTGCCAGCGATTGGACAAACACTGAAGCTTTCTTT
TRBV6-2/TRBV6-3	-	TRBJ1-5	-	CASSRDNSNQPQHF	TGTGCCAGCAGTCGGGACAATAGCAATCAGCCCCAGCATTTT